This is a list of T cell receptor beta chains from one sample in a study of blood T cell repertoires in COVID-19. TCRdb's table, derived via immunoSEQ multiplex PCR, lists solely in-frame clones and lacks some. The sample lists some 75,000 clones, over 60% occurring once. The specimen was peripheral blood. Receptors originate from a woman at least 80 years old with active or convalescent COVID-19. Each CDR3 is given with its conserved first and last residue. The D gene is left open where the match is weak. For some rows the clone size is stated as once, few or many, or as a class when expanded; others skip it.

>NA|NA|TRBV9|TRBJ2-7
CASSVGAGAAYEQYF
TGTGCCAGCAGCGTAGGGGCGGGGGCCGCCTACGAGCAGTACTTC
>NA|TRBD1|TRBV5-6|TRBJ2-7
CASSQDRGRVKEQYF
TGTGCCAGCAGCCAAGACAGGGGACGGGTGAAAGAGCAGTACTTC
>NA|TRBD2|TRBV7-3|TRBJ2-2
CASSLSAGDTGELFF
TGTGCCAGCAGCTTAAGCGCGGGGGACACCGGGGAGCTGTTTTTT
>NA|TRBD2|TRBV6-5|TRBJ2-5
CASSSPLFSGGETQYF
TGTGCCAGCAGTTCCCCTCTGTTTAGCGGGGGAGAGACCCAGTACTTC
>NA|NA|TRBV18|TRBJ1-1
CASSPSPPRGNTEAFF
TGTGCCAGCTCGCCATCACCGCCCAGGGGGAACACTGAAGCTTTCTTT
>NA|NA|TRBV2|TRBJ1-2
CASRAWGQTNYGYTF
TGTGCCAGCCGAGCATGGGGGCAGACTAACTATGGCTACACCTTC
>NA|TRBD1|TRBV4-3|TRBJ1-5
CASSADRGRNQPQHF
TGCGCCAGCAGCGCGGACAGGGGGCGCAATCAGCCCCAGCATTTT
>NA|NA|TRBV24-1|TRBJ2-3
CATSEGTYGTQYF
TGTGCCACCAGTGAGGGGACATATGGTACGCAGTATTTT
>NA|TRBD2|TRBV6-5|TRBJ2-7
CASSWGLESVNEQYF
TGTGCCAGCAGTTGGGGACTAGAGAGCGTCAACGAGCAGTACTTC
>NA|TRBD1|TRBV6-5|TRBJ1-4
CASITDRAANEKLFF
TGTGCCAGCATCACGGACAGGGCGGCTAATGAAAAACTGTTTTTT
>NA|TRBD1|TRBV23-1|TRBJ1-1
CASSPVPGQGGGTEAFF
TGCGCCAGCAGTCCAGTCCCGGGACAGGGGGGCGGCACTGAAGCTTTCTTT
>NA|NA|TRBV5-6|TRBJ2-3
CASQHKWRGTDTQYF
TGTGCCAGCCAACATAAATGGAGGGGCACAGATACGCAGTATTTT
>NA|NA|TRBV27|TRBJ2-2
CASRNTGLGGELFF
TGTGCCAGCAGGAATACAGGGCTCGGCGGGGAGCTGTTTTTT
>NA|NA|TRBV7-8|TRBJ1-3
CASSRPGRGSGNTIYF
TGTGCCAGCAGCCGACCCGGGAGGGGGTCAGGAAACACCATATATTTT
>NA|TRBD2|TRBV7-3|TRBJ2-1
CASSSRTRFDNEQFF
TGTGCCAGCAGCTCAAGGACTAGATTTGACAATGAGCAGTTCTTC
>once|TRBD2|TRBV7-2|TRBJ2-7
CASSTSGGFYEQYF
TGTGCCAGCAGCACTAGCGGGGGGTTCTACGAGCAGTACTTC
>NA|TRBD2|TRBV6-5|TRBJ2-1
CASMVGGADEQFF
TGTGCCAGCATGGTCGGGGGGGCGGATGAGCAGTTCTTC
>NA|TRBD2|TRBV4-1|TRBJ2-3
CASSQPRLAGARDTQYF
TGCGCCAGCAGCCAACCGAGACTAGCGGGGGCGAGGGATACGCAGTATTTT
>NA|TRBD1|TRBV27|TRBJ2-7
CASSSRPGQAYEQYF
TGTGCCAGCAGTTCCCGGCCGGGACAGGCCTACGAGCAGTACTTC
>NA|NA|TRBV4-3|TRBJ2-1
CASSQDRSPPSYNEQFF
TGCGCCAGCAGCCAAGATAGGAGCCCACCCTCCTACAATGAGCAGTTCTTC
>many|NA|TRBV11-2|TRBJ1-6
CASSLTLGPGDSPLHF
TGTGCCAGCAGCTTGACCCTCGGACCGGGGGATTCACCCCTCCACTTT
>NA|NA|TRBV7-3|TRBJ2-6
CASSLNAQGSGANVLTF
TGTGCCAGCAGCTTAAACGCTCAGGGATCTGGGGCCAACGTCCTGACTTTC
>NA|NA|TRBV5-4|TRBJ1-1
CASSLGRGRNTEAFF
TGTGCCAGCAGCTTAGGTAGGGGGAGAAACACTGAAGCTTTCTTT